Presented here are 28 T cell receptor beta chains from one specimen sequenced in a study of T cell repertoires in cytomegalovirus infection. TCRdb fed the reads into MiXCR, producing one record per CDR3 protein. The repertoire holds a few hundred thousand distinct CDR3 sequences, about 17% seen once, with around 12% in the top ten. The sample was PBMCs. Receptor source: a human donor in good health (CMV status not recorded). Some clones in this sample may be carry-over from other donors' samples.

This clonotype was observed at least ten times. The V gene is TRBV12-3 or TRBV12-4, the J gene TRBJ2-5, with D hard to call. This CDR3 comprises 12 residues. Trimming stripped 6 bases from V and 4 bases from J, with 9 bases between. DNA for the CDR3: TGTGCCAGCAGCTACGGGTCAGAGACCCAGTACTTC. This codes for CASSYGSETQYF.

About this clonotype itself: Its ends do not fully match the called genes, so a read error is possible. The chain joins TRBV7-6 to TRBJ2-2, with a possible D match to TRBD2 (6 bases). CDR3 length: 16 amino acids. Per the germline V gene, CDR1 is SGHVS and CDR2 is FNYEAQ. The CDR3 DNA reads as TGTGCTAGCAGCACAATGGAGGGCGGGGTCACCGGGGAGCTGTTTTTT. As protein: CASSTMEGGVTGELFF.

About this clonotype: A read error may explain this, as a much larger clone is one base away. Since the CDR3 does not end with the conserved phenylalanine or tryptophan, this likely comes from a read error. The genes are TRBV28 and TRBJ2-3, with D perhaps TRBD2 (5 bases). Germline CDR1 MDHEN, CDR2 SYDVKM. The V and J ends lost 8 bases and 0 bases respectively, with 18 bases between them. The CDR3 runs to 16 residues. CDR3 nucleotides: TGTGCCAGCCCACCGGCAGCGGCCCTTAGCACAGATACGCAGTATTAT. Translating it yields CASPPAAALSTDTQYY.

This clonotype has at least ten counts. V usage is TRBV28 and J usage is TRBJ1-1; D is perhaps TRBD1 (5 bases). Germline CDR1 is MDHEN and CDR2 is SYDVKM. This CDR3 is built from 14 residues. The V gene lost 2 bases and the J gene lost 4 bases, with 11 bases spanning the gap. DNA of the CDR3: TGTGCCAGCAGTTTAGGGGGGGAGGTCACTGAAGCTTTCTTT. Translated, it gives CASSLGGEVTEAFF.

This clonotype was detected only a few times. The gene calls are TRBV12-3 or TRBV12-4 and TRBJ1-2, with 9 bases lining up with TRBD1. J gave up 7 bases and V 5 bases, and 5 bases lay outside the gene matches. This CDR3 is built from 13 residues. CDR3 region: CASSLQGALGYTF. In DNA, the CDR3 is TGTGCCAGCAGTCTACAGGGGGCGCTTGGCTACACCTTC.

The chain employs TRBV4-1 and TRBJ1-5; the D is unclear. The germline gives CDR1 MGHRA, CDR2 YSYEKL. The CDR3 runs to 14 residues. Trimming stripped 3 bases from V and 8 bases from J, with 14 bases between. In DNA, the CDR3 is TGCGCCAGCAGCCAGAAAGGGATGGATGAGCCCCAGCATTTT. Its protein is CASSQKGMDEPQHF.

At least ten counts were recorded for this clonotype. CDR3 sequence reads: CASSLEDRANQPQHF. CDR3 DNA: TGTGCCAGCAGCTTAGAAGACAGGGCCAATCAGCCCCAGCATTTT. This chain links TRBV7-2 with TRBJ1-5, with 7 bases matching TRBD1. The CDR3 loop spans 15 amino acids. Trimming cost V 1 base and J 3 bases; bases outside gene matches: 3. Looked up from germline, CDR1 is SGHTA and CDR2 is FQGNSA.

This sequence joins TRBV20-1 and TRBJ2-5; D is possibly TRBD1 or TRBD2 (5 bases each). The germline V gene encodes CDR1 DFQATT and CDR2 SNEGSKA (reference sequence). This CDR3 contains 13 residues. The germline V and J ends were trimmed by 3 bases and 0 bases, with 8 bases remaining between them. CDR3 amino acids: CSASWGNQETQYF. CDR3 DNA: TGCAGTGCTAGCTGGGGGAACCAAGAGACCCAGTACTTC.

The V and J genes are TRBV6-5 and TRBJ2-2; D uncertain. Per the germline V gene, CDR1 is MNHEY and CDR2 is SVGAGI. With 7 bases removed from V and 4 bases from J, the gap between germline ends came to 7 bases. The CDR3 runs to 12 residues. The CDR3 DNA sequence: TGTGCCAGCAAGGGATCCACCGGGGAGCTGTTTTTT. Protein: CASKGSTGELFF.

Only a few counts were recorded for this clonotype. V gene TRBV12-3 or TRBV12-4 combines with J gene TRBJ1-4; 7 nucleotides agree with TRBD1. The junction had 8 bases not matched to a gene; V was cut back by 6 bases and J by 7 bases. The CDR3 has 14 residues. CDR3 nucleotide sequence: TGTGCCAGCAGAGTACAGGGGCGGGGTGAAAAACTGTTTTTT. Translation: CASRVQGRGEKLFF.

This clonotype was seen repeatedly, ten times or more. The chain combines TRBV29-1 with TRBJ2-1, with a tentative D call TRBD1 (6 bases). The CDR3 has 14 amino acids. In germline, CDR1 is SQVTM, CDR2 ANQGSEA. V lost 8 bases to trimming and J lost 4 bases, with 18 bases between them. The CDR3 DNA is TGCAGCTCGAGTTGGGACAAACATTACAATGAGCAGTTCTTC. Amino acids: CSSSWDKHYNEQFF.

This clonotype showed up many times. This rearrangement joins TRBV5-1 to TRBJ2-7, with 7 bases matching TRBD2. Germline CDR1 reads SGHRS; CDR2 reads YFSETQ. This CDR3 has 15 amino acids. V dropped 0 bases and J dropped 2; count of bases not matched to a gene: 5. CDR3 in amino acids: CASSLGIAGTYEQYF. The CDR3 bases are TGCGCCAGCAGCTTGGGGATAGCGGGCACCTACGAGCAGTACTTC.

For this clonotype: One end of the junction varies from germline; a read error may be responsible. The rearrangement joins TRBV7-9 to TRBJ2-7, with D possibly called TRBD1 or TRBD2 (7 bases each). This CDR3 region has 12 residues. Germline V lookup: CDR1 SEHNR, CDR2 FQNEAQ (reference sequence). CDR3 residues: CASSLGQGGWAF. The CDR3 DNA follows: TGTGCCAGCAGCTTAGGACAGGGAGGGTGGGCGTTC.

Notes on this clonotype: One base away lies a much larger clone, so this may be a sequencing read error. This chain uses TRBV7-2 with TRBJ1-2, with D unresolved. The germline V gene encodes CDR1 SGHTA and CDR2 FQGNSA. The CDR3 is 15 amino acids. The CDR3 DNA follows: TGTGCCAACAGCCCTAGACCCGGAGGGAGCTATGGCTACACCTTC. Translating gives CANSPRPGGSYGYTF.

The CDR3 reads CASSLGDRYNEQFF. The CDR3 DNA reads as TGCGCCAGCAGCTTGGGGGACAGATACAATGAGCAGTTCTTC. The chain couples TRBV5-1 to TRBJ2-1, with 7 bases that match TRBD1. This CDR3 comprises 14 residues. From germline, CDR1 is SGHRS and CDR2 YFSETQ. Trimming removed 0 bases from V and 4 bases from J; junction bases left unmatched: 1. Using reference TRBV5-1 and TRBJ2-1 for the parts outside the CDR3, the full variable domain is KAGVTQTPRYLIKTRGQQVTLSCSPISGHRSVSWYQQTPGQGLQFLFEYFSETQRNKGNFPGRFSGRQFSNSRSEMNVSTLELGDSALYLCASSLGDRYNEQFFGPGTRLTVL.

This clonotype was found a few times. The genes are TRBV28 and TRBJ1-4, with 7 bases lining up with TRBD1. The V and J ends lost 3 bases and 4 bases, in that order; junction bases with no gene match: 2. CDR3 length: 14 residues. Germline V gene data show CDR1 as MDHEN and CDR2 as SYDVKM. This CDR3 is CASSLQGGNEKLFF. The DNA of the CDR3 is TGTGCCAGCAGTTTGCAGGGGGGTAATGAAAAACTGTTTTTT.

The chain employs TRBV6-2 or TRBV6-3 and TRBJ2-5, with 7 positions matching TRBD1. CDR1 is MNHEY, CDR2 SVGEGT, per germline. V shed 2 bases and J 2 bases; nucleotides not matched to a gene: 5. The CDR3 is 15 residues long. The CDR3, as DNA: TGTGCCAGCAGTTACCTGTCCAGGGGGCAAGAGACCCAGTACTTC. As protein: CASSYLSRGQETQYF.

This clonotype was counted many times. The chain is built from TRBV7-2 and TRBJ2-1, with 8 bases aligning to TRBD2. The CDR3 is 17 residues long. V shed 4 bases, J shed 3 bases, and the junction held 11 bases outside the gene matches. Germline V gene data show CDR1 as SGHTA and CDR2 as FQGNSA. The CDR3 is CASSSVGLAGGYNEQFF. CDR3 DNA: TGTGCCAGCAGCTCTGTCGGGTTGGCGGGGGGCTACAATGAGCAGTTCTTC.

Comments on this clonotype: Mismatch with germline at one junction end may stem from a read error. The chain has TRBV4-1 and TRBJ1-4, with D possibly matching TRBD1 (5 bases). Germline assignment: CDR1 MGHRA and CDR2 YSYEKL. CDR3 length: 18 amino acids. CDR3 loop: CASSRGVTEGITNEELFF. The CDR3 DNA reads TGTGCCAGCAGCCGAGGAGTAACCGAGGGGATCACTAATGAAGAACTGTTTTTT.

This clonotype was seen repeatedly, ten times or more. V is TRBV28 and J is TRBJ2-7, with D unclear. Looked up from germline, CDR1 is MDHEN and CDR2 is SYDVKM. V lost 4 bases to trimming and J lost 0 bases, with 16 bases between them. CDR3 length equals 16 residues. The CDR3 spells CASSSSPNYRSYEQYF. The CDR3 DNA follows: TGTGCCAGCAGTTCCTCCCCCAATTATCGCTCCTACGAGCAGTACTTC.

This clonotype was observed a few times. This chain joins TRBV7-9 and TRBJ1-3; D unclear. The CDR3 covers 14 residues. CDR1 and CDR2 (germline): SEHNR, FQNEAQ (reference sequence). Trimming removed 5 bases from V and 8 bases from J, with 16 bases in between. DNA for the CDR3: TGTGCCAGCAGCCGGAACCGGCGACCAGACACCATATATTTT. Translation gives CASSRNRRPDTIYF.

The chain joins TRBV10-3 to TRBJ2-2, with 7 bases fitting TRBD1. The CDR3 is made up of 15 amino acids. V trimming: 7 bases; J trimming: 5 bases; junction bases outside the gene matches: 10. Germline-derived CDR1 and CDR2 are ENHRY and SYGVKD. The CDR3 loop reads CAIITGTVLTGELFF. In nucleotides, the CDR3 is TGTGCCATCATTACCGGGACAGTGCTTACCGGGGAGCTGTTTTTT.

This clonotype was picked up many times. The chain carries TRBV24-1 and TRBJ2-3, with D possibly matching TRBD2 (7 bases). Germline V gene sequence: CDR1 KGHDR, CDR2 SFDVKD. Trimming pared 3 bases from V and 4 bases from J, leaving 19 bases between. This CDR3 is 17 amino acids long. CDR3 sequence (DNA): TGTGCCACCAGTGATCCAGACTCCGGGGGGCAAGCAGATACGCAGTATTTT. Protein sequence: CATSDPDSGGQADTQYF.

In its sample, this clonotype was seen many times. The rearrangement uses TRBV24-1 and TRBJ2-5; 10 bases match TRBD2. The germline gives CDR1 KGHDR, CDR2 SFDVKD. The CDR3 is 19 amino acids. With V trimmed by 2 bases and J by 5 bases, 16 bases remained unmatched. CDR3 protein: CATSDSDGMSSGGMETQYF. The CDR3 DNA follows: TGTGCCACCAGTGATTCAGACGGAATGTCTAGCGGGGGTATGGAGACCCAGTACTTC.

This clonotype was seen repeatedly, ten times or more. The CDR3 reads CASSFPDQTSGGREPTDTQYF. The CDR3, as DNA: TGTGCCAGCAGCTTCCCCGACCAGACTAGCGGGGGCCGGGAGCCCACAGATACGCAGTATTTT. The chain couples TRBV7-6 to TRBJ2-3, with 12 bases aligning to TRBD2. The CDR3 runs to 21 residues. V lost 3 bases, J lost 2 bases, and 18 bases stayed unmatched. CDR1 and CDR2 from the germline V gene are SGHVS and FNYEAQ.

This clonotype has a handful of counts. V gene TRBV12-3 or TRBV12-4 combines with J gene TRBJ2-5; TRBD1 matches at 11 bases. The CDR3 spans 15 residues. J gave up 5 bases and V 4 bases, and 6 bases lay outside the gene matches. CDR3 in amino acids: CASSSGQGVWETQYF. The CDR3 coding sequence is TGTGCCAGCAGTTCGGGACAGGGGGTATGGGAGACCCAGTACTTC.

V gene TRBV20-1 combines with J gene TRBJ1-5; maybe TRBD1 (5 bases). The CDR3 sequence is 16 residues long. Germline CDR1 reads DFQATT; CDR2 reads SNEGSKA (reference sequence). Trimming pared 0 bases from V and 5 bases from J, leaving 17 bases between. CDR3 nucleotide sequence: TGCAGTGCTAGAGATGGATCTTATCGAGGGGATCAGCCCCAGCATTTT. As protein: CSARDGSYRGDQPQHF.

This sequence joins TRBV5-1 and TRBJ2-2; D is unclear. V was pared by 0 bases and J by 0 bases, with 9 bases between. This CDR3 spans 16 amino acids. Germline CDR1 SGHRS, CDR2 YFSETQ. Here the CDR3 reads CASSLDGRANTGELFF. For the CDR3, the DNA is TGCGCCAGCAGCTTGGACGGGCGAGCGAACACCGGGGAGCTGTTTTTT.